Given below is one T cell receptor beta chain in context. Antigen unknown. Clones were sequenced by immunoSEQ multiplex PCR, and TCRdb holds only the in-frame ones, with some missing. The sample has 130,000 or so clones, almost 85% seen once. This record belongs to a study of T cell responses to AZD1222 COVID-19 vaccine. Trimming removed 0 bases at V and 1 base at J, with 11 bases between. The CDR3 spans 16 residues. Regarding the study as a whole: At study baseline, merely five or six AZD1222 recipients were seropositive.

V gene TRBV5-3 combines with J gene TRBJ1-5, with D unclear. TRBV5-3 carries the ORF label, with uncertain function. Material: peripheral blood, obtained 28 days after the second dose of the MenACWY control vaccine. The source of this sequence is an adult who received the MenACWY meningococcal vaccine as a control. The CDR3 DNA is TGTGCCAGAAGCTTGGTCGCGGGGAGAAGCAATCAGCCCCAGCATTTT. The encoded protein is CARSLVAGRSNQPQHF.